This TCR beta chain comes out of a study of control samples from healthy donors and cancer patients. Using immunoSEQ multiplex PCR, the repertoire was profiled, and TCRdb retains in-frame clones only, with some absent. Among about 150,000 clones, over 85% were seen once, and the ten largest hold 4.5% to 6%. Trimming removed 2 bases at V and 1 base at J, with 9 bases between. Germline V gene data show CDR1 as SGHTA and CDR2 as FQGNSA. The CDR3 has 14 residues. This chain uses TRBV7-2 with TRBJ2-7, with unresolved D. The sequencing sample was made of blood. The TCR was taken from a man aged 40-49 years in good health. The CDR3 DNA reads TGTGCCAGCAGCTTATCTACCGGGTCCTACGAGCAGTACTTC. Residues: CASSLSTGSYEQYF.